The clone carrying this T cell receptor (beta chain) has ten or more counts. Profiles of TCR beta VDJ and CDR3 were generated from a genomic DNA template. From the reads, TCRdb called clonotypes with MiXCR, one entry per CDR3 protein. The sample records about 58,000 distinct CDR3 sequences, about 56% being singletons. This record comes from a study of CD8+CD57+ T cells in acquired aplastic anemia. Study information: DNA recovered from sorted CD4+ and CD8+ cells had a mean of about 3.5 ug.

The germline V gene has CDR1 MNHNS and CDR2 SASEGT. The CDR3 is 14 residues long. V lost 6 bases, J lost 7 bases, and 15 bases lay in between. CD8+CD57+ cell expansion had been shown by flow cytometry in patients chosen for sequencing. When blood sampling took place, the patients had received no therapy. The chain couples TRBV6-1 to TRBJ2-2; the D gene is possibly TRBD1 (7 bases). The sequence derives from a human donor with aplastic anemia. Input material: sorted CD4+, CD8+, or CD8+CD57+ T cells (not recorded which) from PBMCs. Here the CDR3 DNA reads TGTGCCAGCAGGGGGGGACAGAGGAACGGGGAGCTGTTTTTT. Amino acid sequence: CASRGGQRNGELFF.